This T cell receptor beta chain was sequenced during a study of OX40 agonist ivuxolimab in advanced cancers. Looking at the study overall: In this cohort, patients received ivuxolimab, an agonistic anti-OX40 (CD134) antibody.

The data were produced by immunoSEQ multiplex PCR, yet TCRdb's version contains in-frame clones alone and is incomplete. The data contain 85,000 to 100,000 clones, 80% to 90% of them seen just once; the ten biggest clones take up 0.7% to 1%. The germline V and J ends were trimmed by 4 bases and 10 bases, with 17 bases remaining between them. This CDR3 is 14 amino acids long. Germline V gene data show CDR1 as SGHTA and CDR2 as FQGNSA. With respect to this clone: Its matching antigen is unknown.

Overall study findings and caveats: Normalized expansion of T-cell clones was also low for some nonresponders.

Any history of autoimmune disease or systemic immunosuppression disqualified patients. The TCR comes from an adult with an advanced solid tumor such as melanoma, head and neck, liver or kidney cancer. This rearrangement joins TRBV7-2 to TRBJ2-1; D is uncertain. The sample was CD4+ or CD8+ T cells sorted from blood, taken in a trial of the OX40 agonist ivuxolimab. CDR3: CASSSRLAPPEQFF. The CDR3 DNA follows: TGTGCCAGCAGCTCCCGTCTGGCCCCGCCGGAGCAGTTCTTC.